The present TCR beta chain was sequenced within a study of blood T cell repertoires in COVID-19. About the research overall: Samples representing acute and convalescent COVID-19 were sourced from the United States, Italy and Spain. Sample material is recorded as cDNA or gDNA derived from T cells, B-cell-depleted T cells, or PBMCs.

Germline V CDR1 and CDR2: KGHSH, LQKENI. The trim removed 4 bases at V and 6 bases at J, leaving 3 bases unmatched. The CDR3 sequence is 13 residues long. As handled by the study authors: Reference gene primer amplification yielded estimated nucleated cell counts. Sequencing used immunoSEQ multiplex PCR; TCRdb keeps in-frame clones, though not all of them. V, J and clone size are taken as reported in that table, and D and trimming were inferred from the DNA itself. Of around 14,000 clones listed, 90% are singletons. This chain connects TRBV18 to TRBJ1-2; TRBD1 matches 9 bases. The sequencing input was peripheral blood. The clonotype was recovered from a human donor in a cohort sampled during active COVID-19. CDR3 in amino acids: CASSLRQGDGYTF. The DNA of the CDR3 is TGTGCCAGCTCACTACGACAGGGGGATGGCTACACCTTC.